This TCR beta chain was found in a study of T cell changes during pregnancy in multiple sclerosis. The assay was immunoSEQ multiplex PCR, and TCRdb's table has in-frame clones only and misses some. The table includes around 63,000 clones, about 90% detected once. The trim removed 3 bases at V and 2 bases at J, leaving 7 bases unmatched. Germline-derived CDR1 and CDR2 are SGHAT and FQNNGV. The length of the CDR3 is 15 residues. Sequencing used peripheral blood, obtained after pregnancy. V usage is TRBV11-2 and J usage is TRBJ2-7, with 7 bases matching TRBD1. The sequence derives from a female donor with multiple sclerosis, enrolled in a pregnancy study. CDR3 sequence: CASSFIQGEAYEQYF. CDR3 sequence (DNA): TGTGCCAGCAGCTTTATCCAGGGGGAAGCCTACGAGCAGTACTTC.